These 22 T cell receptor beta chains came from one sample sequenced in a study of Ad26.COV2.S vaccination and SARS-CoV-2 variants. Some clones are missing from TCRdb's copy, which holds only in-frame ones; the method was immunoSEQ multiplex PCR. The table shows 500,000 or so clones, with roughly 89% occurring only once. Indicated treatment: around 19 received Ad26.COV2.S at low or high dose, single or two shots; about 5 received placebo; per-sample allocation not given. Specimen acquisition occurred on day 63 following the initial vaccine or placebo injection. Sequencing used peripheral blood, obtained in a trial of Ad26.COV2.S vaccine versus placebo. The receptors were sampled from a person between 18 and 65 years old who received the Ad26.COV2.S COVID-19 vaccine or a placebo.

This rearrangement joins TRBV5-1 to TRBJ1-1; possibly TRBD1 for D (6 bases). The length of the CDR3 is 15 residues. The germline gives CDR1 SGHRS, CDR2 YFSETQ. The V end was cut by 1 base, the J end by 5 bases, with 15 bases between. The CDR3 nucleotides are TGCGCCAGCAGCTTGATCCAGGGGCGAGGAACTGAAGCTTTCTTT. It encodes CASSLIQGRGTEAFF.

The chain couples TRBV18 to TRBJ1-6, with a weak D call TRBD1 (6 bases). The ends were cut back, 6 bases at V and 8 bases at J, with 14 bases in the middle. Per the germline V gene, CDR1 is KGHSH and CDR2 is LQKENI. There are 14 residues in the CDR3. This CDR3 reads CASSQTGSDSPLHF. CDR3 bases: TGTGCCAGCTCGCAAACAGGGTCGGATTCACCCCTCCACTTT. Using reference TRBV18 and TRBJ1-6 for the parts outside the CDR3, the full variable domain is NAGVMQNPRHLVRRRGQEARLRCSPMKGHSHVYWYRQLPEEGLKFMVYLQKENIIDESGMPKERFSAEFPKEGPSILRIQQVVRGDSAAYFCASSQTGSDSPLHFGNGTRLTVT.

The genes are TRBV23-1 and TRBJ1-5; tentative D call: TRBD1 (5 bases). TRBV23-1 is flagged as an ORF with uncertain function. This CDR3 is 15 amino acids long. V was trimmed by 8 bases and J by 3 bases, leaving 17 bases between them. CDR3 residues: CASALRGSLNQPQHF. The CDR3 nucleotides are TGCGCCAGCGCCCTTAGGGGATCACTCAATCAGCCCCAGCATTTT.

V gene TRBV9 combines with J gene TRBJ1-3; D unresolved. Per germline, CDR1 SGDLS and CDR2 YYNGEE. This CDR3 spans 16 amino acids. V lost 0 bases and J lost 0, with 10 bases in between. The CDR3 region has the DNA TGTGCCAGCAGCGTAGACCCCAGCTACTCTGGAAACACCATATATTTT. Amino acid sequence: CASSVDPSYSGNTIYF.

This clone was seen more than once but under ten times. This sample includes further DNA sequences coding for the same CDR3. This chain connects TRBV12-3 or TRBV12-4 to TRBJ1-2; the D is unclear. Trimming removed 5 bases at V and 2 bases at J, with 6 bases between. The CDR3 is 12 amino acids. The CDR3 nucleotides read TGTGCCAGCAGTCCGACGAACTATGGCTACACCTTC. Translation: CASSPTNYGYTF.

J is TRBJ2-2 and V is TRBV6-5; D gene uncertain. V was shortened by 5 bases and J by 8 bases, with 12 bases between the two germline ends. Germline lookup yields CDR1 MNHEY and CDR2 SVGAGI. CDR3 length: 13 residues. Written as DNA, the CDR3 is TGTGCCAGCAGTCGGCCCCGAGCTGGGGAGCTGTTTTTT. This encodes CASSRPRAGELFF.

In its sample, this clone was seen once. The chain recombines TRBV3-1 (or the pseudogene TRBV3-2) with TRBJ2-1; the D gene is possibly TRBD1 (5 bases). V lost 1 base and J lost 7, with 8 bases in between. From germline, CDR1 is LGHDT and CDR2 YNNKEL (reference sequence). The CDR3 extends over 13 amino acids. CDR3 sequence: CASSQATGNEQFF. In DNA, the CDR3 is TGTGCCAGCAGCCAAGCCACAGGAAATGAGCAGTTCTTC.

The rearrangement joins TRBV10-3 to TRBJ1-5, with D possibly being TRBD1 (6 bases). Per germline, CDR1 ENHRY and CDR2 SYGVKD. Trimming pared 3 bases from V and 0 bases from J, leaving 6 bases between. The CDR3 is 14 amino acids. This CDR3 reads CAISEQGSNQPQHF. DNA of the CDR3: TGTGCCATCAGTGAACAGGGTAGCAATCAGCCCCAGCATTTT.

The CDR3 DNA is TGTGCCAGCAGCCGGACAGCGGGAGGTCCCCCCGGCCAGTACTTC. Protein: CASSRTAGGPPGQYF. This chain connects TRBV11-2 to TRBJ2-4, with 9 bases aligning to TRBD2. The CDR3 sequence is 15 residues long. Germline V gives CDR1 SGHAT, CDR2 FQNNGV. V shed 5 bases, J shed 13 bases, and the junction held 15 bases outside the gene matches.

The J gene is TRBJ2-3, the V gene TRBV7-7; D might be TRBD2 (5 bases). There are 13 residues in the CDR3. Germline-derived CDR1 and CDR2 are SSHAT and FNYEAQ (reference sequence). Deletions cut 1 base from V and 3 bases from J, with 5 bases between. CDR3 residues: CASSLGTTDTQYF. DNA for the CDR3: TGTGCCAGCAGCTTAGGGACTACAGATACGCAGTATTTT.

The rearrangement links TRBV27 to TRBJ2-2; a weak D match, TRBD2 (6 bases). Trimming cost V 7 bases and J 3 bases, with 9 bases left between them. CDR3 length equals 13 residues. CDR1 is MNHEY and CDR2 is SMNVEV in the germline V gene (reference sequence). The DNA for the CDR3 is TGTGCCAGCAACGGGGGTCACACCGGGGAGCTGTTTTTT. The encoded protein is CASNGGHTGELFF.

The chain employs TRBV4-1 and TRBJ1-4; D is unclear. V gave up 0 bases and J gave up 12 bases, with 17 bases separating them. The length of the CDR3 is 15 residues. Looked up from germline, CDR1 is MGHRA and CDR2 is YSYEKL. This CDR3 is CASSQEMSFFGELFF. DNA of the CDR3: TGCGCCAGCAGCCAAGAGATGAGCTTCTTTGGGGAACTGTTTTTT.

This rearrangement joins TRBV19 to TRBJ1-6; TRBD1 matches at 7 bases. CDR3 length: 16 residues. V lost 3 bases and J lost 6; bases outside the gene matches: 8. Germline V gene lookup returns CDR1 LNHDA and CDR2 SQIVND (reference sequence). The CDR3 region is CASSIWSGGSNSPLHF. The CDR3, as DNA: TGTGCCAGTAGTATTTGGTCAGGGGGTAGTAATTCACCCCTCCACTTT.

This clone was seen a few times. The chain links TRBV20-1 to TRBJ1-2; 8 bases map to TRBD1. CDR1 is DFQATT, CDR2 SNEGSKA, per germline (reference sequence). Trimming removed 3 bases from V and 6 bases from J; junction bases left unmatched: 9. The CDR3 extends over 14 amino acids. CDR3 DNA: TGCAGTGCTAGTCTGGGCTTGGACAGGGATGGCTACACCTTC. Its protein product is CSASLGLDRDGYTF.

The V and J genes are TRBV24-1 and TRBJ2-1; D not resolved. Trimming stripped 5 bases from V and 2 bases from J, with 3 bases between. The germline CDR1 and CDR2 sequences are KGHDR and SFDVKD. This CDR3 spans 12 amino acids. The CDR3 reads CATSGPYNEQFF. The CDR3 DNA follows: TGTGCCACCAGTGGTCCCTACAATGAGCAGTTCTTC.

CDR3 region: CASSVRGREDEQFF. CDR3 coding DNA: TGTGCCAGCAGCGTACGCGGGAGGGAGGATGAGCAGTTCTTC. This chain uses TRBV9 with TRBJ2-1; 9 bases are shared with TRBD2. The length of the CDR3 is 14 residues. Germline trimming cut 1 base from V and 8 bases from J; bases unmatched to any gene: 4. CDR1 is SGDLS and CDR2 is YYNGEE in the germline V gene.

The chain couples TRBV3-1 (or the pseudogene TRBV3-2) to TRBJ2-3; 7 bases are shared with TRBD2. Unmatched junction bases numbered 16, after V lost 7 bases and J lost 6 bases. The CDR3 runs 16 residues. Germline V gene data show CDR1 as LGHDT and CDR2 as YNNKEL (reference sequence). This CDR3 reads CASTPQAGPPGDTQYF. In DNA form, the CDR3 reads TGTGCCAGCACCCCCCAAGCGGGACCCCCGGGGGATACGCAGTATTTT.

This clone was picked up one time. V is TRBV19 and J is TRBJ1-1; 10 bases agree with TRBD1. Germline CDR1 LNHDA, CDR2 SQIVND (reference sequence). This CDR3 has 14 residues. Trimming at V came to 6 bases and at J to 3 bases, leaving 4 bases not matched to a gene. The CDR3 DNA reads as TGTGCCAGTAGGAGGACAGGGGGGGACACTGAAGCTTTCTTT. Protein product: CASRRTGGDTEAFF.

This clone was counted a few times. This sequence joins TRBV5-4 and TRBJ1-2, with D tentatively TRBD1 (5 bases). The CDR3 is made up of 13 amino acids. Trimming cost V 4 bases and J 4 bases, with 11 bases left between them. From germline, CDR1 is SGHNT and CDR2 YYREEE (reference sequence). This chain's CDR3 is CASSPGRSYGYTF. The CDR3 nucleotides read TGTGCCAGCAGCCCGGGGCGTAGCTATGGCTACACCTTC.

The rearrangement links TRBV10-2 to TRBJ2-5; 7 bases are a match to TRBD2. The CDR3 length is 15 residues. J gave up 1 base and V 3 bases, and 5 bases lay outside the gene matches. CDR1 WSHSY and CDR2 SAAADI come from the germline V gene. The CDR3 reads CASSDWGTTQETQYF. CDR3 in DNA: TGCGCCAGCAGTGACTGGGGGACTACCCAAGAGACCCAGTACTTC.

The J gene is TRBJ1-2, the V gene TRBV29-1; D gene uncertain. Deletions cut 5 bases from V and 8 bases from J, with 18 bases between. From germline, CDR1 is SQVTM and CDR2 ANQGSEA. The CDR3 is made up of 13 amino acids. CDR3 nucleotides: TGCAGCGTTTCGCGTGATACCCCCTGGGGCTACACCTTC. Protein product: CSVSRDTPWGYTF.

The chain couples TRBV11-3 to TRBJ1-1, with D possibly matching TRBD1 (5 bases). Germline CDR1 SGHNT, CDR2 YENEEA. The length of the CDR3 is 14 residues. Deletions cut 4 bases from V and 0 bases from J, with 9 bases between. The CDR3 DNA follows: TGTGCCAGCAGCTATACGGGGCTGAACACTGAAGCTTTCTTT. Its translation: CASSYTGLNTEAFF. The whole variable domain, filled in from reference TRBV11-3 and TRBJ1-1, reads EAGVVQSPRYKIIEKKQPVAFWCNPISGHNTLYWYLQNLGQGPELLIRYENEEAVDDSQLPKDRFSAERLKGVDSTLKIQPAELGDSAVYLCASSYTGLNTEAFFGQGTRLTVV.